This T cell receptor beta chain comes out of a study of cytomegalovirus exposure and HLA in healthy donors. Study-wide results and limits: Researchers reported that three CMV-associated chains were confirmed in vitro as CMV antigen-specific. Sequencing had likely introduced a cluster of highly shared sequence variants as an artifact. A later analysis, which compared TCR beta chains of equal frequency, found the HLA-associated ones more clonally expanded.

Germline V CDR1 and CDR2: LNHNV, YYDKDF (reference sequence). V lost 7 bases to trimming and J lost 4 bases; unmatched junction nucleotides: 5. CDR3 size: 13 residues. Amplification used 60 Vbeta primers and 13 Jbeta primers. Measured with immunoSEQ multiplex PCR; TCRdb has only the in-frame clones, and not every one. This table holds roughly 70,000 clones, approximately 82% found once. This clone was counted only a few times. Antigen specificity is unknown. This clonotype originated in a man between 18 and 35 years old in good health and CMV-seronegative. The material sequenced was PBMCs. The rearrangement links TRBV15 to TRBJ2-7; 9 bases map to TRBD1. This CDR3 reads CATNPGQGYEQYF. The CDR3 coding sequence is TGTGCCACCAACCCGGGACAGGGTTACGAGCAGTACTTC.